This T cell receptor (beta chain) appears in the sequencing data of a study of metastatic and nonmetastatic thyroid tumors (dated by TCRdb to the early 2020s). In terms of the full investigation: Repertoires were compared across peripheral blood and tumor or nodule tissue samples from malignant and benign thyroid patients.

Before undergoing thyroid surgery, none of the patients had been given any kind of treatment. Patient clinical samples collected from about 2011 to 2018 were retrospectively analysed using T-cell receptor beta sequencing. The CDR3 has 14 amino acids, counting the end cysteine and phenylalanine. CDR3 DNA is the only sequence kept; it has 42 bases, read in frame from the first base. Trimming at the junction amounts to 0 bases on V and 2 bases on J, and the germline ends lie 8 bases apart. Looking up the germline V gene (reference sequence) yields CDR1 MNHNY and CDR2 SVGAGI. Receptor amplification or capture employed PCR. The listed sequencing device is Illumina HiSeq 4000. High-throughput sequencing was used to profile the TCR beta-chain CDR3 region of every patient. The authors processed their data as follows. Drawing on CDR3 differences between clinicopathological groups, the researchers built a classifier meant to tell apart patients with distant-metastatic papillary thyroid cancer. To measure repertoire diversity the researchers used the Shannon index, while the Morisita-Horn index served to gauge how similar the tumor and blood repertoires were. The public reads were run again by TCRdb, first through fastp at Q25 and then through MiXCR, and only productive beta chains were kept. The V and J calls reflect TCRdb's pipeline rather than the authors' work. In all, the sample holds about 25,000 clones, and approximately 19% of those were seen once. The top ten constitute 4.6% of the sample.

There are a few counts of this clone. Its antigen remains undetermined. Base qualities are not at hand, and no much larger clone is one base apart. General study outcomes and caveats: TCR beta diversity was reported as significantly higher in malignant tumors than in benign nodules, in both blood and tumor samples.

Sequenced: blood. The receptor was derived from a male donor with papillary thyroid cancer or a benign thyroid nodule (not recorded which). Some clones in this sample may be carry-over from other donors' samples. The receptor chain draws on TRBV6-6 and TRBJ2-7; the D segment cannot be called with confidence. The CDR3 protein is CASSYSRIPYEQYF. The base sequence is TGTGCCAGCAGTTACTCGCGGATACCCTACGAGCAGTACTTC.